The source of this TCR beta chain is a study of beta chain features in type 1 diabetes. Study summary: The patients were much like the healthy donors in age, gender and cell yields.

As to this clone: Its antigen is unidentified.

Study observations and caveats: Type 1 diabetes patients had TCRB CDR3s that were shorter (moderately but significantly so) in all four CD4+ subsets. A potential PCR bias toward shorter templates would be equal in patient and control samples.

Trimming removed 4 bases from V and 3 bases from J; junction bases left unmatched: 4. The CDR3 has 17 residues. Germline values: CDR1 SGHRS, CDR2 YFSETQ. Expressed TCRB transcripts were sequenced, since all the RNA that had been isolated was reverse transcribed. TCRdb's table, derived via immunoSEQ multiplex PCR, lists solely in-frame clones and lacks some. This table has some 290,000 clones, 24% appearing once. The sequence derives from a woman younger than 45 with type 1 diabetes. The V gene is TRBV5-1, the J gene TRBJ2-1, with 16 nucleotides matching TRBD2. The material sequenced was naive CD4+ T cells from blood. In nucleotides, the CDR3 is TGCGCCAGCAGCATGGGACTAGCGGGAGGGAACTACAATGAGCAGTTCTTC. Its protein is CASSMGLAGGNYNEQFF.